This entry lists 7 T cell receptor delta chains sequenced from one sample in a study of gamma-delta T cells after stem cell transplantation. TCRdb re-called the RT-PCR reads using CATT. The sample shows over 2,500 delta-chain clones, about 10% of them seen only once. Source material: gamma-delta T cells. The receptor source for this set is a human donor. It is not recorded whose cells these are; they may come from a transplant donor.

This clone has a handful of counts. The TCRdb protein, from a much larger clone, departs from this DNA's translation at residue 12, likely by read error; the protein shown derives from the DNA. This sequence joins TRDV1 and TRDJ2, with D hard to call. V was trimmed by 2 bases and J by 6 bases, leaving 19 bases between them. The CDR3 has 17 amino acids. The V gene's germline CDR1 is TSWWSYY and CDR2 QGS. The CDR3 is CALGELGRWLVAAQLFF. The CDR3 coding sequence is TGTGCTCTTGGGGAATTAGGGCGCTGGTTGGTGGCAGCACAACTCTTCTTT.

Regarding this clone: This is likely an artifact of a read error, given a far larger clone one base away. Additional DNA sequences in this sample encode the identical CDR3. The rearrangement uses TRDV2 and TRDJ3; 7 bases are shared with TRDD3. Germline-derived CDR1 and CDR2 are GEAIGNYY and EKD. The CDR3 spans 19 residues. CDR3: CACDTWGTRVSWDTRQMFF. CDR3 DNA sequence: TGTGCCTGTGACACCTGGGGGACCCGGGTCTCCTGGGACACCCGGCAGATGTTTTTC.

This clone has only a few counts. A far larger clone is only one base removed, so a read error is likely. This rearrangement joins TRDV2 to TRDJ1, with 9 bases lining up with TRDD3. The length of the CDR3 is 16 residues. Germline V gives CDR1 GEAIGNYY, CDR2 EKD. The J segment lost 0 bases and the V segment lost 5 bases, leaving 9 bases of the junction unmatched. The CDR3 region is CACGNGGYPYTDKLIF. The CDR3 bases are TGTGCCTGTGGGAACGGGGGATACCCGTACACCGATAAACTCATCTTT.

Note on this clone: This is likely an artifact of a read error, given a far larger clone one base away. V usage is TRDV2 and J usage is TRDJ3; 10 bases line up with TRDD3. The CDR3 is 16 residues long. The germline V gene encodes CDR1 GEAIGNYY and CDR2 EKD. V lost 3 bases to trimming and J lost 5 bases; unmatched junction nucleotides: 3. The CDR3 sequence: CACDYWGMRDTRQMFF. The CDR3 region has the DNA TGTGCCTGTGACTACTGGGGGATGCGGGACACCCGACAGATGTTTTTC.

This clone has a handful of counts. This likely stems from a read error, as it lies one base from a far larger clone. The sample holds other DNA sequences that translate to the same CDR3. The rearrangement uses TRDV2 and TRDJ1; the match to TRDD3 covers 11 bases. This CDR3 is built from 21 residues. Unmatched junction bases numbered 17, after V lost 0 bases and J lost 0 bases. The V gene's germline CDR1 is GEAIGNYY and CDR2 EKD. In DNA, the CDR3 is TGTGCCTGTGACACCATTATTCCCTCACTGGGGGATAAGAGGTACACCGATAAACTCATCTTT. Protein product: CACDTIIPSLGDKRYTDKLIF.

By sample share, this clone is medium-sized (0.01 to 0.1%). The rearrangement uses TRDV2 and TRDJ3, with 9 positions matching TRDD3. V gave up 3 bases and J gave up 0 bases; unmatched junction bases: 8. This CDR3 contains 19 residues. The germline gives CDR1 GEAIGNYY, CDR2 EKD. The CDR3 loop is CACDLTGGMRSWDTRQMFF. In nucleotides, the CDR3 is TGTGCCTGTGACCTTACTGGGGGAATGCGCTCCTGGGACACCCGACAGATGTTTTTC.

The sample holds a few counts of this clone. It differs at one base from a far larger clone, so likely a read error. The chain links TRDV2 to TRDJ1; D uncertain. CDR3 length: 16 amino acids. Germline V gene lookup returns CDR1 GEAIGNYY and CDR2 EKD. The CDR3 spells CACGTGAVPYTDKLIF. In DNA, the CDR3 is TGTGCCTGTGGCACCGGTGCGGTCCCGTACACCGATAAACTCATCTTT.